Below, 32 T cell receptor beta chains from the same sample are listed, as sequenced in a study of shared clonotypes between healthy human individuals. CD45RO-negative cells were positively selected for CCR7, leaving out terminally differentiated effector memory CD45RA+ cells. TCRdb keeps only in-frame clones here, not all; method: immunoSEQ multiplex PCR. Altogether roughly 550,000 clones are present, around 95% being singletons, with the ten largest covering approximately 0.1%. Material: naive CD8+ T cells sorted from blood. Source of these receptors: a woman aged 25 to 45 in good health.

The chain links TRBV7-6 to TRBJ2-5; D not resolved. The CDR3 contains 17 residues. The germline V and J ends were trimmed by 1 base and 2 bases, with 17 bases remaining between them. The germline V gene has CDR1 SGHVS and CDR2 FNYEAQ. The CDR3 loop is CASSLVLSETVQETQYF. CDR3 nucleotides: TGTGCCAGCAGCTTAGTGTTGTCGGAAACGGTGCAAGAGACCCAGTACTTC.

This chain links TRBV14 with TRBJ2-1; D is unresolved. The V end was cut by 4 bases, the J end by 3 bases, with 10 bases between. The germline V gene has CDR1 SGHDN and CDR2 FVKESK. This CDR3 comprises 14 residues. CDR3 loop: CASSPPGFYNEQFF. DNA for the CDR3: TGTGCCAGCAGCCCTCCAGGCTTCTACAATGAGCAGTTCTTC.

The V gene is TRBV28, the J gene TRBJ2-1; tentative D call: TRBD2 (5 bases). This CDR3 is built from 18 residues. The V end lost 11 bases, the J end lost 5 bases, and 31 bases lay between the germline ends. Germline V gene sequence: CDR1 MDHEN, CDR2 SYDVKM. The chain's CDR3 is CAAAGEKLLARVNNEQFF. CDR3 coding DNA: TGTGCCGCGGCGGGTGAGAAATTACTTGCGAGGGTGAACAATGAGCAGTTCTTC. Filled out from reference TRBV28 and TRBJ2-1, the complete variable domain reads DVKVTQSSRYLVKRTGEKVFLECVQDMDHENMFWYRQDPGLGLRLIYFSYDVKMKEKGDIPEGYSVSREKKERFSLILESASTNQTSMYLCAAAGEKLLARVNNEQFFGPGTRLTVL.

The chain uses TRBV7-2 and TRBJ1-3; unclear D gene. V was trimmed by 7 bases and J by 4 bases, leaving 17 bases between them. CDR1 and CDR2 (germline): SGHTA, FQGNSA. This CDR3 is built from 15 residues. CDR3 protein: CASTSPSSRGNTIYF. The CDR3 nucleotides are TGTGCCAGCACCTCACCGTCCTCGAGGGGAAACACCATATATTTT.

The chain is built from TRBV5-8 and TRBJ1-5; possible D gene TRBD1, 5 bases. V dropped 0 bases and J dropped 2 bases, with 9 bases sitting between them. The CDR3 sequence is 15 residues long. Per the germline V gene, CDR1 is SGHTS and CDR2 is YDEGEE. The CDR3 is CASSLGGYGNQPQHF. CDR3 bases: TGTGCCAGCAGCTTGGGGGGGTATGGCAATCAGCCCCAGCATTTT.

The V call is TRBV5-4, the J call TRBJ2-3, with a weak D call TRBD1 (6 bases). This CDR3 has 14 residues. Trimming pared 3 bases from V and 3 bases from J, leaving 11 bases between. The germline V gene encodes CDR1 SGHNT and CDR2 YYREEE (reference sequence). The CDR3 loop reads CASSWQGGTDTQYF. As DNA, the CDR3 is TGTGCCAGCAGCTGGCAAGGGGGTACAGATACGCAGTATTTT.

This chain uses TRBV7-9 with TRBJ2-2; D call uncertain. Germline V gene lookup returns CDR1 SEHNR and CDR2 FQNEAQ (reference sequence). This CDR3 contains 14 residues. Trimming pared 5 bases from V and 6 bases from J, leaving 13 bases between. In DNA, the CDR3 is TGTGCCAGCAGCCCAAATGCAAAGGCCGGGGAGCTGTTTTTT. Translation: CASSPNAKAGELFF.

J is TRBJ2-7 and V is TRBV13; D possibly corresponds to TRBD2 (6 bases). V shed 5 bases and J shed 2 bases, with 16 bases lying between them. This CDR3 contains 15 residues. Germline V gene lookup returns CDR1 PRHDT and CDR2 FYEKMQ (reference sequence). DNA for the CDR3: TGTGCCAGCAGCCCCCTTCGCGGGGTCCCCTACGAGCAGTACTTC. Protein sequence: CASSPLRGVPYEQYF.

The V call is TRBV13, the J call TRBJ2-3, with 7 bases lining up with TRBD2. This CDR3 comprises 18 residues. The V gene's germline CDR1 is PRHDT and CDR2 FYEKMQ (reference sequence). Unmatched junction bases numbered 15, after V lost 2 bases and J lost 4 bases. The CDR3 loop is CASSLKGREDPGADTQYF. In DNA form, the CDR3 reads TGTGCCAGCAGCTTAAAGGGACGGGAGGATCCTGGCGCAGATACGCAGTATTTT.

CDR3 protein: CASSKASGNVADTQYF. CDR3 coding DNA: TGTGCCAGTAGTAAGGCTAGCGGGAATGTAGCAGATACGCAGTATTTT. The J gene is TRBJ2-3, the V gene TRBV19; TRBD2 aligns across 9 bases. Germline loops: CDR1 LNHDA, CDR2 SQIVND (reference sequence). V was clipped by 4 bases and J by 4 bases; unmatched bases: 9. This CDR3 is built from 16 residues.

J is TRBJ2-7 and V is TRBV28; TRBD2 aligns across 10 bases. The CDR3 totals 18 residues. Germline V gene data show CDR1 as MDHEN and CDR2 as SYDVKM. The junction had 12 bases not matched to a gene; V was cut back by 4 bases and J by 0 bases. CDR3 DNA: TGTGCCAGCAGTTACCCCAGCGGAGCGGGAGGGCCCTCCTACGAGCAGTACTTC. Its protein is CASSYPSGAGGPSYEQYF.

The chain couples TRBV29-1 to TRBJ1-2, with TRBD1 matching 8 bases. This CDR3 region has 17 residues. The germline gives CDR1 SQVTM, CDR2 ANQGSEA. V was pared by 6 bases and J by 1 base, with 16 bases of the junction left unmatched. CDR3 sequence reads: CSVVGGTGETINYGYTF. For the CDR3, the DNA is TGCAGCGTCGTGGGCGGGACAGGAGAAACAATTAACTATGGCTACACCTTC. The whole variable domain, filled in from reference TRBV29-1 and TRBJ1-2, reads SAVISQKPSRDICQRGTSLTIQCQVDSQVTMMFWYRQQPGQSLTLIATANQGSEATYESGFVIDKFPISRPNLTFSTLTVSNMSPEDSSIYLCSVVGGTGETINYGYTFGSGTRLTVV.

This clone occurred once. This chain uses TRBV5-1 with TRBJ2-3, with 7 bases aligning to TRBD2. V dropped 0 bases and J dropped 1; count of bases not matched to a gene: 2. Germline lookup yields CDR1 SGHRS and CDR2 YFSETQ. This CDR3 spans 15 amino acids. The CDR3: CASSLVGLGTDTQYF. CDR3 nucleotides: TGCGCCAGCAGCTTGGTAGGACTAGGCACAGATACGCAGTATTTT. The variable domain in full, with the rest retrieved from reference TRBV5-1 and TRBJ2-3, is KAGVTQTPRYLIKTRGQQVTLSCSPISGHRSVSWYQQTPGQGLQFLFEYFSETQRNKGNFPGRFSGRQFSNSRSEMNVSTLELGDSALYLCASSLVGLGTDTQYFGPGTRLTVL.

The gene calls are TRBV2 and TRBJ2-5; D uncertain. The V and J ends lost 0 bases and 2 bases respectively, with 10 bases between them. This CDR3 is 15 amino acids long. Germline CDR1 SNHLY, CDR2 FYNNEI. The CDR3 loop is CASSEALGRQETQYF. The CDR3 bases are TGTGCCAGCAGTGAAGCGTTGGGCAGGCAAGAGACCCAGTACTTC.

V usage is TRBV2 and J usage is TRBJ1-2; D remains unclear. Germline CDR1 is SNHLY and CDR2 is FYNNEI. The ends were cut back, 3 bases at V and 0 bases at J, with 14 bases in the middle. This CDR3 region has 16 residues. The CDR3 loop reads CASSEVRLPANYGYTF. CDR3 nucleotides: TGTGCCAGCAGTGAGGTTAGGTTACCGGCTAACTATGGCTACACCTTC.

V usage is TRBV19 and J usage is TRBJ2-1, with TRBD2 matching 10 bases. The V segment lost 3 bases and the J segment 4 bases; nucleotides outside the gene matches: 3. This CDR3 contains 15 residues. CDR1 and CDR2 from the germline V gene are LNHDA and SQIVND (reference sequence). Written as DNA, the CDR3 is TGTGCCAGTAGTATTCTAGCGGGAGATTACAATGAGCAGTTCTTC. This encodes CASSILAGDYNEQFF.

This clone occurred a few times. Other DNA sequences of this sample code for an identical CDR3. The genes are TRBV7-3 and TRBJ2-2; no definite D call. Trimming cost V 6 bases and J 4 bases, with 3 bases left between them. CDR1 and CDR2 from the germline V gene are SGHTA and FQGTGA. The CDR3 is 11 amino acids. The chain's CDR3 is CASSLTGELFF. CDR3 in DNA: TGTGCCAGCAGTCTCACCGGGGAGCTGTTTTTT.

This clone is a singleton in its sample. This chain uses TRBV6-1 with TRBJ1-1, with D perhaps TRBD1 (6 bases). V gave up 11 bases and J gave up 3 bases, with 13 bases separating them. Germline CDR1 is MNHNS and CDR2 is SASEGT. The CDR3 runs to 12 residues. For the CDR3, the DNA is TGTGCCGTACACAGGGAGGACACTGAAGCTTTCTTT. Amino acids: CAVHREDTEAFF.

V gene TRBV7-6 combines with J gene TRBJ2-3, with TRBD2 matching 7 bases. The V gene's germline CDR1 is SGHVS and CDR2 FNYEAQ. V was clipped by 6 bases and J by 5 bases; unmatched bases: 8. The CDR3 contains 14 residues. The DNA of the CDR3 is TGTGCCAGCAGAAGCCGGGGGGAAGGAGATACGCAGTATTTT. The encoded protein is CASRSRGEGDTQYF.

With respect to this clone: The sample carries other DNA sequences with the same CDR3. The rearrangement links TRBV27 to TRBJ1-2; 11 bases are shared with TRBD1. CDR1 MNHEY and CDR2 SMNVEV come from the germline V gene (reference sequence). CDR3 length equals 14 residues. The J segment lost 5 bases and the V segment lost 4 bases, leaving 3 bases of the junction unmatched. CDR3 sequence (DNA): TGTGCCAGCAGTTCGGGACAGGGGGTTTATGGCTACACCTTC. The encoded protein is CASSSGQGVYGYTF.

This clone was detected once. CDR3 region: CASSRSGSSSYEQYF. CDR3 in DNA: TGTGCCAGCAGTCGTAGCGGCTCAAGCTCCTACGAGCAGTACTTC. The J gene is TRBJ2-7, the V gene TRBV11-3, with TRBD2 as a possible D gene (6 bases). There are 15 residues in the CDR3. CDR1 is SGHNT, CDR2 YENEEA, per germline. V dropped 6 bases and J dropped 0 bases, with 15 bases sitting between them.

The V call is TRBV5-6, the J call TRBJ2-7; D unresolved. In germline, CDR1 is SGHDT, CDR2 YYEEEE. Trimming cost V 3 bases and J 2 bases, with 12 bases left between them. The length of the CDR3 is 14 residues. Here the CDR3 reads CASSSGISPYEQYF. The CDR3 region has the DNA TGTGCCAGCAGCTCTGGGATTTCCCCCTACGAGCAGTACTTC.

The chain uses TRBV7-9 and TRBJ1-2; weak D call: TRBD1 (5 bases). This CDR3 spans 13 amino acids. Deletions cut 3 bases from V and 5 bases from J, with 10 bases between. CDR1 and CDR2 (germline): SEHNR, FQNEAQ (reference sequence). This CDR3 is CASSLTEGYGYTF. The CDR3 DNA reads as TGTGCCAGCAGCTTGACAGAAGGTTATGGCTACACCTTC.

The genes are TRBV19 and TRBJ2-7, with TRBD1 matching 11 bases. The germline gives CDR1 LNHDA, CDR2 SQIVND (reference sequence). The V gene end was trimmed by 5 bases and the J gene end by 3 bases; junction bases not matched to a gene: 6. The CDR3 is 15 residues long. The CDR3 is CASSPGQGVHYEQYF. CDR3 DNA sequence: TGTGCCAGTAGTCCGGGACAGGGGGTGCACTACGAGCAGTACTTC.

The V gene is TRBV6-1, the J gene TRBJ2-7, with D perhaps matching TRBD1 or TRBD2 (7 bases each). CDR3 length equals 14 residues. V lost 8 bases to trimming and J lost 3 bases, with 17 bases between them. The V gene's germline CDR1 is MNHNS and CDR2 SASEGT. The DNA of the CDR3 is TGTGCCAGCCAGGGGGGGGAGGGAGGCTACGAGCAGTACTTC. Encoded protein: CASQGGEGGYEQYF.

The chain is built from TRBV7-9 and TRBJ1-4, with 8 bases lining up with TRBD1. The V gene's germline CDR1 is SEHNR and CDR2 FQNEAQ (reference sequence). The CDR3 totals 15 residues. With 4 bases clipped from V and 7 bases from J, the junction kept 8 bases outside the gene matches. The CDR3 region is CASSSLPGTGEKLFF. The CDR3 DNA sequence: TGTGCCAGCAGCTCCCTCCCCGGGACAGGTGAAAAACTGTTTTTT.

The V and J genes are TRBV2 and TRBJ2-2; TRBD2 agrees at 13 bases. Germline values: CDR1 SNHLY, CDR2 FYNNEI. Germline trimming cut 3 bases from V and 0 bases from J; bases unmatched to any gene: 10. The CDR3 runs 20 residues. The CDR3: CASSDLRLAGGRANTGELFF. The DNA of the CDR3 is TGTGCCAGCAGTGATCTGCGACTAGCGGGAGGCAGGGCGAACACCGGGGAGCTGTTTTTT.

This clone appeared once. V gene TRBV5-1 combines with J gene TRBJ2-2; D is uncertain. CDR1 is SGHRS and CDR2 is YFSETQ in the germline V gene. CDR3 size: 15 residues. Trimming left V 2 bases short and J 2 bases short, with 10 bases between. The CDR3 region is CASSFTGDNTGELFF. In DNA form, the CDR3 reads TGCGCCAGCAGCTTTACGGGCGACAACACCGGGGAGCTGTTTTTT.

The V call is TRBV6-1, the J call TRBJ2-3; D remains ambiguous. Trimming took off 3 bases at V and 2 bases at J, with 15 bases between the two ends. Germline V gene sequence: CDR1 MNHNS, CDR2 SASEGT. The CDR3 extends over 16 amino acids. The DNA for the CDR3 is TGTGCCAGCAGTGAGGTCCTATTACCTATCACAGATACGCAGTATTTT. Its translation is CASSEVLLPITDTQYF.

Regarding this clone: This sample also contains other DNA sequences that code for the same CDR3. The J gene is TRBJ2-5, the V gene TRBV11-2; 7 nucleotides match TRBD2. Per the germline V gene, CDR1 is SGHAT and CDR2 is FQNNGV. CDR3 length equals 14 residues. The V gene end was trimmed by 5 bases and the J gene end by 2 bases; junction bases not matched to a gene: 5. CDR3 region: CASSPRRGQETQYF. The CDR3 DNA follows: TGTGCCAGCAGCCCCCGGCGGGGGCAAGAGACCCAGTACTTC.

This chain uses TRBV7-2 with TRBJ2-1, with 8 bases identical to TRBD2. The V and J ends lost 10 bases and 7 bases, in that order; junction bases with no gene match: 9. CDR1 and CDR2 from the germline V gene are SGHTA and FQGNSA. CDR3 length: 13 residues. CDR3: CAIGGDLLNEQFF. In DNA form, the CDR3 reads TGTGCCATCGGGGGGGACCTCCTGAATGAGCAGTTCTTC.

The CDR3 sequence: CASDDQGSTGELFF. The CDR3, as DNA: TGTGCCAGCGATGATCAGGGAAGCACCGGGGAGCTGTTTTTT. The genes are TRBV2 and TRBJ2-2; D might be TRBD1 (5 bases). Germline CDR1 reads SNHLY; CDR2 reads FYNNEI. There are 14 residues in the CDR3. V lost 8 bases and J 4 bases, leaving 14 bases between the germline ends.